This entry is about one T cell receptor (beta chain). Antigen specificity is unknown. This record comes from a study of T cells in Graves' hyperthyroidism and ophthalmopathy. As for the study in general: Peripheral blood collection took place at initial diagnosis, before any treatment.

The J segment lost 2 bases and the V segment lost 4 bases, leaving 3 bases of the junction unmatched. CDR3 length equals 14 residues. Germline V lookup: CDR1 MNHNS, CDR2 SASEGT. Ophthalmopathy patients showed a Clinical Activity Score of at least 3, NOSPECS grade of at least 4 and duration under 3 months. Cells are PBMCs isolated from roughly 10 ml of fresh blood. The CDR3 regions of TCR beta were amplified from RNA transcripts. During a first-round RT-PCR of the TCR CDR3, the HTBI primer set was used. TCRdb redid the calling of the multiplex PCR reads with MiXCR, one entry per CDR3 protein. The repertoire holds around 520,000 distinct CDR3 sequences, with 24% as singletons. Study-wide points: Most thyroid-expanded clonotypes above 0.001 were also found in blood.

The specimen was blood. The receptor was derived from a woman in her twenties or thirties with Graves' ophthalmopathy. This chain links TRBV6-1 with TRBJ2-7; 9 bases match TRBD2. The CDR3 DNA follows: TGTGCCAGCAGTGGTAGCGGGAGCCCCTACGAGCAGTACTTC. Amino acids: CASSGSGSPYEQYF.